This T cell receptor (beta chain) was sequenced in a study of CD8 T cells in Susac syndrome (dated by TCRdb to between 2018 and 2021). Concerning the study at large: Of the Susac syndrome patients who were sequenced, roughly six had clinically active disease and about eight were in clinical remission. At blood withdrawal, Susac syndrome patients were either therapy-naive, taking corticosteroids (in some cases with IVIg as well), or taking IVIg alone. The study used repertoire sequencing to test whether antigen drove CD8+ T cell activation and differentiation in Susac syndrome. CD8+ T cell repertoire clonality was compared between about a dozen healthy donors, roughly 14 Susac syndrome patients and fewer than 19 multiple sclerosis patients. Overall study outcomes, separate from this receptor: The number of individuals in the TCR sequencing and HLA analysis was acknowledged as relatively small. Roughly 15 and five Susac-specific public clones were found in the total CD8+ and CD8+ TEMRA repertoires, respectively. Susac syndrome CD8+ repertoires showed clonal expansion, highest in CD8+ TEMRA cells and greater in clinically active than remitting patients.

As encoded in the germline V gene, CDR1 is SGDLS while CDR2 is YYNGEE. Trimming accounts for 4 bases at V and 5 bases at J, while the number of junction bases matched to no gene is 13. Including cysteine and phenylalanine, the CDR3 has 17 amino acids. The entry retains the CDR3 DNA only, 51 bases that are in frame from base 1. For this clonotype: Its antigen specificity is not known. Qualities for individual bases were not recorded, and no much larger clone is one base off.

RNA was extracted using the RNeasy kit, and about 0.5 to 1 ug of the RNA was reverse transcribed with random hexamers. The immunoSEQ multiplex PCR assay, which covers 54 Vbeta and 13 Jbeta segments, was used to amplify TCR beta CDR3 regions. Bias from PCR amplification was corrected by using a synthetic template baseline for primer optimization and for computational correction. Per the authors' processing: Reads were annotated to V, D and J genes per IMGT and analyzed with immunoSEQ Analyzer, keeping only productive sequences. Clonality was calculated as one minus the Shannon entropy normalized by log2 of the number of productive unique sequences. For each patient and control, public and private clones were evaluated within the 100 most prevalent clones. Clones were defined as Susac-specific when absent from the healthy and MS cohorts, from approximately 970 published viral clones and from other ImmuneACCESS disease sequences. TCRdb applied fastp at Q25 and MiXCR to the public reads, then kept only in-frame beta chains. Each record represents a unique CDR3 protein, reported with the most common genes and DNA among its rows. None of the V and J calls come from the authors' own analysis; TCRdb made them. The sample contains around 170,000 distinct CDR3 sequences, around 95% of them found a single time. The top ten clones comprise 0.16% of the sample.

Peripheral blood CD8+ and CD4+ T cells from healthy donors, Susac syndrome patients and multiple sclerosis patients were profiled using high-throughput TCR beta sequencing. Susac syndrome patients met recently defined diagnostic criteria for definite or probable disease. Bulk CD8+ and CD4+ T cells were purified by magnetic negative isolation, while CD8+ TEMRA cells were enriched using FACS. Blood was drawn into EDTA tubes, processed within 24 hours, and PBMCs were isolated by density gradient centrifugation. PBMCs intended for TCR sequencing were cryopreserved in liquid nitrogen and were subsequently thawed in a 37 degrees C water bath. A purity of at least 90% was achieved for sorted or isolated CD4+, CD8+ and CD8+ TEMRA cells.

The TCR was taken from a human donor with Susac syndrome. Recombination joined TRBV9 with TRBJ2-1, with 9 junctional bases fitting TRBD1. Sequences were obtained from CD8+ T cells from PBMCs. The sequenced DNA: TGTGCCAGCAGCCCAAACCCCGGGACAGGGCTACACAATGAGCAGTTCTTC. The translation is CASSPNPGTGLHNEQFF.